The 18 T cell receptor beta chains below all came from one sample that was sequenced in a study of PD-1 and CTLA-4 blockade in melanoma. This table comes from immunoSEQ multiplex PCR, and its TCRdb copy is limited to in-frame clones, with some not included. There are about 32,000 clones in the sample; less than 90% occur only once, and more than 5.5% lies in the top ten. The specimen was CD8+ T cells from peripheral blood, collected from a patient given anti-PD-1 treatment. Source of these receptors: a human donor with melanoma.

The rearrangement links TRBV27 to TRBJ1-2; 8 bases are a match to TRBD1. Germline-derived CDR1 and CDR2 are MNHEY and SMNVEV (reference sequence). V was pared by 6 bases and J by 6 bases, with 12 bases of the junction left unmatched. This CDR3 has 15 amino acids. The CDR3 is CASRSSQGAFDGYTF. DNA of the CDR3: TGTGCCAGCAGGTCGTCGCAGGGGGCTTTCGATGGCTACACCTTC.

The chain carries TRBV4-3 and TRBJ2-1, with D hard to call. This CDR3 spans 17 amino acids. Trimming pared 0 bases from V and 0 bases from J, leaving 12 bases between. Germline CDR1 and CDR2: LGHNA and YSLEER. CDR3 nucleotides: TGCGCCAGCAGCCAAGATATGGGGTTCAGCTCCTACAATGAGCAGTTCTTC. It translates to CASSQDMGFSSYNEQFF.

The gene calls are TRBV3-1 (or the pseudogene TRBV3-2) and TRBJ1-1; D is undetermined. Trimming cost V 4 bases and J 0 bases, with 6 bases left between them. Looked up from germline, CDR1 is LGHDT and CDR2 is YNNKEL (reference sequence). CDR3 length: 13 amino acids. The CDR3 nucleotides are TGTGCCAGCAGCCCTATTATGAACACTGAAGCTTTCTTT. Residues: CASSPIMNTEAFF.

V and J are TRBV6-5 and TRBJ2-7, with TRBD1 matching over 8 bases. The trim removed 6 bases at V and 4 bases at J, leaving 8 bases unmatched. The CDR3 spans 14 residues. The germline CDR1 and CDR2 sequences are MNHEY and SVGAGI. The CDR3 DNA is TGTGCCAGCAGGCCCCAGGGGGCCTTATACGAGCAGTACTTC. This sequence encodes CASRPQGALYEQYF.

This chain joins TRBV15 and TRBJ1-1, with 9 bases fitting TRBD1. The CDR3 spans 15 residues. CDR1 is LNHNV and CDR2 is YYDKDF in the germline V gene (reference sequence). Trimming took 4 bases from V and 3 from J; bases not matched to a gene: 6. The CDR3 nucleotides read TGTGCCACCAGCACGACAGGGGGAAGGGACACTGAAGCTTTCTTT. This sequence encodes CATSTTGGRDTEAFF.

A single count supports this clone. This rearrangement joins TRBV4-1 to TRBJ2-3; D is unclear. Germline V gene data show CDR1 as MGHRA and CDR2 as YSYEKL. Deletions cut 0 bases from V and 3 bases from J, with 16 bases between. This CDR3 is 17 amino acids long. CDR3 DNA: TGCGCCAGCAGCCAAGATCCCAACTCCGCGGTAACAGATACGCAGTATTTT. Its protein is CASSQDPNSAVTDTQYF.

The chain is built from TRBV12-3 or TRBV12-4 and TRBJ1-2; D is ambiguous. The CDR3 has 13 residues. The V end was cut by 6 bases, the J end by 4 bases, with 12 bases between. This CDR3 reads CASRLRSVYGYTF. The CDR3 region has the DNA TGTGCCAGCAGACTTAGATCCGTCTATGGCTACACCTTC.

The chain employs TRBV28 and TRBJ2-3; possibly TRBD1 for D (5 bases). CDR1 MDHEN and CDR2 SYDVKM come from the germline V gene. Trimming stripped 6 bases from V and 0 bases from J, with 16 bases between. This CDR3 region has 16 residues. The CDR3 nucleotides are TGTGCCAGCAGCAACTATAGGGGCGCTAGCACAGATACGCAGTATTTT. Translation: CASSNYRGASTDTQYF.

The rearrangement links TRBV14 to TRBJ2-3, with 12 bases that match TRBD2. CDR3 length: 17 amino acids. Germline trimming cut 0 bases from V and 5 bases from J; bases unmatched to any gene: 6. The V gene's germline CDR1 is SGHDN and CDR2 FVKESK. The CDR3, as DNA: TGTGCCAGCAGCCAAGAGGCCCTAGCGGGGGGGATAGATACGCAGTATTTT. Translation: CASSQEALAGGIDTQYF.

V usage is TRBV19 and J usage is TRBJ1-1, with D possibly matching TRBD1 (5 bases). Germline lookup yields CDR1 LNHDA and CDR2 SQIVND (reference sequence). The CDR3 extends over 14 amino acids. The V gene lost 6 bases and the J gene lost 2 bases, with 13 bases spanning the gap. The DNA of the CDR3 is TGTGCCAGTAGCTTGGACGGGGACAACACTGAAGCTTTCTTT. As protein: CASSLDGDNTEAFF.

The chain employs TRBV7-9 and TRBJ1-1; no clear D. The CDR3 sequence is 13 residues long. The V end lost 0 bases, the J end lost 4 bases, and 6 bases lay between the germline ends. Germline CDR1 and CDR2: SEHNR and FQNEAQ (reference sequence). The CDR3 nucleotides are TGTGCCAGCAGCTTAGCGGTTGGCACTGAAGCTTTCTTT. This encodes CASSLAVGTEAFF.

The rearrangement uses TRBV12-3 or TRBV12-4 and TRBJ2-5, with 7 bases matching TRBD2. Losses at the gene ends were 5 bases for V and 7 bases for J; bases not matched to a gene: 7. The CDR3 is made up of 13 amino acids. CDR3 DNA: TGTGCCAGCAGTGCGAGCAGGGAGGGGACCCAGTACTTC. Translated: CASSASREGTQYF.

The rearrangement uses TRBV5-5 and TRBJ1-1, with 8 bases fitting TRBD1. This CDR3 is built from 15 residues. Germline trimming cut 0 bases from V and 2 bases from J; bases unmatched to any gene: 3. In germline, CDR1 is SGHKS, CDR2 YYEKEE (reference sequence). The CDR3 loop reads CASSLGDRLNTEAFF. In nucleotides, the CDR3 is TGTGCCAGCAGCTTGGGGGACAGGCTTAACACTGAAGCTTTCTTT.

This sequence joins TRBV10-3 and TRBJ2-7, with 7 bases aligning to TRBD1. The ends lost 3 bases at V and 1 base at J; junction bases unmatched: 9. Germline V gene lookup returns CDR1 ENHRY and CDR2 SYGVKD. The CDR3 is made up of 16 amino acids. CDR3 coding DNA: TGTGCCATCAGTGACTCGGGACAGATGGGTTCCTACGAGCAGTACTTC. This encodes CAISDSGQMGSYEQYF.

The chain combines TRBV7-9 with TRBJ1-2; D is perhaps TRBD1 (5 bases). CDR3 length equals 11 residues. Germline CDR1 is SEHNR and CDR2 is FQNEAQ (reference sequence). Trimming stripped 4 bases from V and 8 bases from J, with 8 bases between. Here the CDR3 DNA reads TGTGCCAGCAGCTCAGGGAGCGGCTACACCTTC. Translation: CASSSGSGYTF.

This clone was detected only once. V and J are TRBV19 and TRBJ2-1; a possible D gene is TRBD2 (7 bases). This CDR3 is 14 amino acids long. The V end lost 1 base, the J end lost 6 bases, and 10 bases lay between the germline ends. Per germline, CDR1 LNHDA and CDR2 SQIVND (reference sequence). The CDR3 spells CASSIAGGPNEQFF. In DNA, the CDR3 is TGTGCCAGTAGTATAGCGGGGGGCCCCAATGAGCAGTTCTTC.

The chain joins TRBV9 to TRBJ1-3, with D perhaps matching TRBD1 (6 bases). Germline assignment: CDR1 SGDLS and CDR2 YYNGEE. There are 15 residues in the CDR3. Deletions cut 1 base from V and 3 bases from J, with 11 bases between. This chain's CDR3 is CASSVTGGLGNTIYF. DNA of the CDR3: TGTGCCAGCAGCGTAACCGGGGGGCTTGGAAACACCATATATTTT.

The rearrangement links TRBV19 to TRBJ1-5; D remains unclear. CDR1 and CDR2 (germline): LNHDA, SQIVND (reference sequence). V was trimmed by 9 bases and J by 0 bases, leaving 12 bases between them. This CDR3 is built from 14 residues. The CDR3 protein is CASQTGYSNQPQHF. The CDR3 DNA is TGTGCCAGCCAGACGGGTTATAGCAATCAGCCCCAGCATTTT.